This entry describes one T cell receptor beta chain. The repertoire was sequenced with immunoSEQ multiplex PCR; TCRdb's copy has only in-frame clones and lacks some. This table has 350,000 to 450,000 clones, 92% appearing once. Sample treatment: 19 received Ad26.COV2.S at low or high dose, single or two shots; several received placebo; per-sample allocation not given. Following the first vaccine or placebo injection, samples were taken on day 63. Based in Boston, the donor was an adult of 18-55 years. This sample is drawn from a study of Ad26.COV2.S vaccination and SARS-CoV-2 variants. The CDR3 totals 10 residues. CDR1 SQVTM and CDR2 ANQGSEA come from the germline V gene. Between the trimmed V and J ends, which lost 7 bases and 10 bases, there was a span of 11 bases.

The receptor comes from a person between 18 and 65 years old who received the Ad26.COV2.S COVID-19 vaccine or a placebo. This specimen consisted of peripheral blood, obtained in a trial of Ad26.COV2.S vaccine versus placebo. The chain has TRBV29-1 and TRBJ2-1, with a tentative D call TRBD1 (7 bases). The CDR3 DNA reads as TGCAGCGCCGGGGGACAGGAGCAGTTCTTC. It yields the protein CSAGGQEQFF.